This TCR beta chain stems from a study of cytomegalovirus exposure and HLA in healthy donors. Study results and caveats: Per a prior analysis, the majority of TCR beta V segments were productive roughly 87% or roughly 30% of the time. Later analysis found that TCR beta chains associated with HLA were more clonally expanded than other, equally common chains.

Points on this clone: The target antigen is unknown.

Healthy individuals who donated bone marrow served as the donors. Primers: 60 Vbeta forward and 13 Jbeta reverse. The table came from immunoSEQ multiplex PCR; TCRdb's copy has only in-frame clones and leaves some out. The sample has around 100,000 clones, 9.5% to 13% seen once. Per germline, CDR1 MNHEY and CDR2 SVGAGI. The V end lost 2 bases, the J end lost 8 bases, and 13 bases lay between the germline ends. The CDR3 is 14 amino acids. This TCR derives from a man aged 35-49 years in good health and CMV-seropositive. The chain uses TRBV6-5 and TRBJ1-3, with D possibly matching TRBD1 (6 bases). Sequenced material: PBMCs. CDR3 in DNA: TGTGCCAGCAGTTACGGGGGCGAGTCAGACACCATATATTTT. Residues: CASSYGGESDTIYF.